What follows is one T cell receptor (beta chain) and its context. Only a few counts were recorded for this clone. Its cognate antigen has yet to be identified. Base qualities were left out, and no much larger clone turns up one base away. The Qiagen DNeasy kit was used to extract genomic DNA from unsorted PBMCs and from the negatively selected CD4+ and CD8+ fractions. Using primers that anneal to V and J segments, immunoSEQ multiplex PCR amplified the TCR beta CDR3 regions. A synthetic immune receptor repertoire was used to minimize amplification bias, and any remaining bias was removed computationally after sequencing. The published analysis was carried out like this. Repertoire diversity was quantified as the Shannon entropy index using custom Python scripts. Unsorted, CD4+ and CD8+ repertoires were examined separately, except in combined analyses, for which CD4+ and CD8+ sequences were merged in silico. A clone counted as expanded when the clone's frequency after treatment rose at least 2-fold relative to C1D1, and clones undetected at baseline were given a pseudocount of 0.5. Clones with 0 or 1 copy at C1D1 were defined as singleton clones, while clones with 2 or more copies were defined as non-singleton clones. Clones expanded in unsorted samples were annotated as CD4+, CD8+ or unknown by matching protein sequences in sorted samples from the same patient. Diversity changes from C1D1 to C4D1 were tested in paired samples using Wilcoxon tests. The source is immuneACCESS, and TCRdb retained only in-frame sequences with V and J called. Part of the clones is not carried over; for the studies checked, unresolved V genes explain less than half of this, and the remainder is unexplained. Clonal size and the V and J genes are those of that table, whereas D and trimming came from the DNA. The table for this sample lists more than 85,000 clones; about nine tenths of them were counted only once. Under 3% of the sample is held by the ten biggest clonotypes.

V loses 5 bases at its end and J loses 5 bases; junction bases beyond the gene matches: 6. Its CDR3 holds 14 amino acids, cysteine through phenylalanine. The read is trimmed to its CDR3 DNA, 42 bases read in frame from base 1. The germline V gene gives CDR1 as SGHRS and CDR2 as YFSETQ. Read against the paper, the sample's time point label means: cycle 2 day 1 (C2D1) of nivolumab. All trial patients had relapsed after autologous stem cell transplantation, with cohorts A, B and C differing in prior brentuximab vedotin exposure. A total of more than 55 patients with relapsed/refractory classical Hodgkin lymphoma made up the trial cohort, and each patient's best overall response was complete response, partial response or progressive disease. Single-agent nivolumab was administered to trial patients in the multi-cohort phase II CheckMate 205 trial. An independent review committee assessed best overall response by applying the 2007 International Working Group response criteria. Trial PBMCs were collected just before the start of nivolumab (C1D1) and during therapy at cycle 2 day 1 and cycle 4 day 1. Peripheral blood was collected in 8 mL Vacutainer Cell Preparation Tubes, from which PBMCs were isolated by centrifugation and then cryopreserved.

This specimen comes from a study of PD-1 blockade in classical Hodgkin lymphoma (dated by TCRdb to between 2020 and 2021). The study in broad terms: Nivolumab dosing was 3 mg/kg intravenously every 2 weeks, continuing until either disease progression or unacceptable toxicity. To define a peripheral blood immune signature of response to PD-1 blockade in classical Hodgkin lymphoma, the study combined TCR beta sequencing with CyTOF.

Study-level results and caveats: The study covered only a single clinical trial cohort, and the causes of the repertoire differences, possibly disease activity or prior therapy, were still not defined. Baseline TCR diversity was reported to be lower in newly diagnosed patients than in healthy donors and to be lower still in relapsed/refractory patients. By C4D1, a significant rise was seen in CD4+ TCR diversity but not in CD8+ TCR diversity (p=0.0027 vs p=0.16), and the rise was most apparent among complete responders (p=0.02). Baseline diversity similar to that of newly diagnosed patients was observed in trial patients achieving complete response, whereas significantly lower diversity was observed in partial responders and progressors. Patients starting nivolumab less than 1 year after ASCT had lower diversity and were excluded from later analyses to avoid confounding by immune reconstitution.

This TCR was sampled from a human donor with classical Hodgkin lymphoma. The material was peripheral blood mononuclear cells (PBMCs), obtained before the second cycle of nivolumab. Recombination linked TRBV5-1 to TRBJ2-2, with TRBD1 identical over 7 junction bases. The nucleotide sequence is TGCGCCAGCAGAGGGACAGTAGCTACCGGGGAGCTGTTTTTT. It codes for CASRGTVATGELFF.